Below, one T cell receptor beta chain is given with its context. Antigen specificity is unknown. In TCRdb, the reads were re-called with MiXCR into one record per CDR3 protein. The sample lists several thousand distinct CDR3 sequences, 30% to 40% occurring once. These data come from a study of type 1 regulatory T cells. Study in general: An in vitro protocol generated T-allo10, a Tr1-enriched, alloantigen-specific CD4 T cell product.

This CDR3 contains 12 residues. Trimming removed 6 bases at V and 2 bases at J, with 8 bases between. Study results and caveats: Tr1 cells had a more restricted TCR repertoire than non-Tr1 cells.

V gene TRBV12-3 or TRBV12-4 combines with J gene TRBJ2-7; no firm D call. This clonotype originated in a human donor in good health. What was sequenced was cultured type 1 regulatory T (Tr1) cells, either the whole culture or a sorted fraction (not recorded which). Here the CDR3 reads CASRSVTYEQYF. The CDR3 bases are TGTGCCAGCAGATCCGTAACCTACGAGCAGTACTTC.